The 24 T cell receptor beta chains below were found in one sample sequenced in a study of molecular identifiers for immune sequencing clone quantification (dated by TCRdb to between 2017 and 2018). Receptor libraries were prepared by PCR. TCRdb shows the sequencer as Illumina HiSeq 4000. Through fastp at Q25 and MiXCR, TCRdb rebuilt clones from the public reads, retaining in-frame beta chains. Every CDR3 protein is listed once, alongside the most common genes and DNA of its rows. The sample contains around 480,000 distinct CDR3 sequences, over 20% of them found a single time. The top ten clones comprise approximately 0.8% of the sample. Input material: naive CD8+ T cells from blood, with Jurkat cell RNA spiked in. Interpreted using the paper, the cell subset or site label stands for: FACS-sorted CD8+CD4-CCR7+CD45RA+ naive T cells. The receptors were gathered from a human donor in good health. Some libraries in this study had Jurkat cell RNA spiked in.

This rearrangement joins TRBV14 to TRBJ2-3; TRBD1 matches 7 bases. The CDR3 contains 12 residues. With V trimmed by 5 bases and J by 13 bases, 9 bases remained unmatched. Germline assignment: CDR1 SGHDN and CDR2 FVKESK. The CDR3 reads CASSRGTVAEYF. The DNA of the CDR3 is TGTGCCAGCAGCAGGGGGACAGTCGCTGAGTATTTT.

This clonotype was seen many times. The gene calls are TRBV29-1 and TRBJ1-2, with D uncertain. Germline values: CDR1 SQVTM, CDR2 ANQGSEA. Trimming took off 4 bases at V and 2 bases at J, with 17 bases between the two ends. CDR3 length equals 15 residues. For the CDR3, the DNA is TGCAGCGTTGCTCCTTCGAGGTACCAGAACTATGGCTACACCTTC. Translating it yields CSVAPSRYQNYGYTF. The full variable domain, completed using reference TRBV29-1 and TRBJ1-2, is SAVISQKPSRDICQRGTSLTIQCQVDSQVTMMFWYRQQPGQSLTLIATANQGSEATYESGFVIDKFPISRPNLTFSTLTVSNMSPEDSSIYLCSVAPSRYQNYGYTFGSGTRLTVV.

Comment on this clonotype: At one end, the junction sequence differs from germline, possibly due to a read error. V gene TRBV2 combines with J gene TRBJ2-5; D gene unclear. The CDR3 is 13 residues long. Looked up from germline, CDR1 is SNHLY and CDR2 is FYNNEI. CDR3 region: CASREGLAETQYF. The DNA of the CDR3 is TGTGCCAGCAGGGAAGGTTTGGCTGAGACCCAGTACTTC.

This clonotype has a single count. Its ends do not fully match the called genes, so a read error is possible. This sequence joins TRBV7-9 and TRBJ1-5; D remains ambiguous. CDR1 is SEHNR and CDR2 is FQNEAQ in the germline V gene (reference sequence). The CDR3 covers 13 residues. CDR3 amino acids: CVSSLDTAQPQHF. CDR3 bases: TGTGTCAGCAGCTTAGATACCGCTCAGCCCCAGCATTTT.

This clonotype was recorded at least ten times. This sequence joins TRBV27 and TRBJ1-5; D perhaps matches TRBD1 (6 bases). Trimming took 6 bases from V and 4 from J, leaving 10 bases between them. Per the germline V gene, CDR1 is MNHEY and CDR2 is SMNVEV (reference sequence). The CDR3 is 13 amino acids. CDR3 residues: CASSPTGNQPQHF. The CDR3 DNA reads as TGTGCCAGCAGCCCCACAGGGAATCAGCCCCAGCATTTT.

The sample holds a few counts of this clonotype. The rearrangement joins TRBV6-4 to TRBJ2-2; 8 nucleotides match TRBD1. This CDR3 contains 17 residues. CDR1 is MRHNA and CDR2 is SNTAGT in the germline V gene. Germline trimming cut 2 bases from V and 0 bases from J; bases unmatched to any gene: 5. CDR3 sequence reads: CASSDPTGDANTGELFF. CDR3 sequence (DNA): TGTGCCAGCAGTGACCCGACAGGGGATGCGAACACCGGGGAGCTGTTTTTT.

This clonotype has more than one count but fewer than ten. This chain's CDR3 is CASSVVATGVRDTQYF. CDR3 sequence (DNA): TGTGCCAGCAGCGTAGTGGCGACCGGAGTCCGGGATACGCAGTATTTT. V gene TRBV9 combines with J gene TRBJ2-3; no firm D call. CDR1 is SGDLS, CDR2 YYNGEE, per germline. Trimming took off 0 bases at V and 6 bases at J, with 17 bases between the two ends. CDR3 length: 16 residues.

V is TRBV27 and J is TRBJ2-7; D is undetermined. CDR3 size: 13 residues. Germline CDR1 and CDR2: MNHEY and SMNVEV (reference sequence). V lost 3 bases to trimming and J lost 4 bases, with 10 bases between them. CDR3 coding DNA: TGTGCCAGCAGTTTTAGGCAGGCGTACGAGCAGTACTTC. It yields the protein CASSFRQAYEQYF.

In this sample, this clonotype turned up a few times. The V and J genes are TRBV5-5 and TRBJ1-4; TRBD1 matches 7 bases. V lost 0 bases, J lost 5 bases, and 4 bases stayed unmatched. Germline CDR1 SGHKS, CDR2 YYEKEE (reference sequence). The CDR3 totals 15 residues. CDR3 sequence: CASSLGDRRNEKLFF. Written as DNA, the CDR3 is TGTGCCAGCAGCTTGGGGGACAGACGAAATGAAAAACTGTTTTTT. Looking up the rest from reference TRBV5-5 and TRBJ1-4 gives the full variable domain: DAGVTQSPTHLIKTRGQQVTLRCSPISGHKSVSWYQQVLGQGPQFIFQYYEKEERGRGNFPDRFSARQFPNYSSELNVNALLLGDSALYLCASSLGDRRNEKLFFGSGTQLSVL.

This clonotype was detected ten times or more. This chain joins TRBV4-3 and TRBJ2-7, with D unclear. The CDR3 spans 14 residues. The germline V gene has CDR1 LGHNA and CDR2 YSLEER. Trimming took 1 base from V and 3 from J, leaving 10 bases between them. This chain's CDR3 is CASSQGPGGYEQYF. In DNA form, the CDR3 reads TGCGCCAGCAGCCAAGGGCCAGGTGGCTACGAGCAGTACTTC.

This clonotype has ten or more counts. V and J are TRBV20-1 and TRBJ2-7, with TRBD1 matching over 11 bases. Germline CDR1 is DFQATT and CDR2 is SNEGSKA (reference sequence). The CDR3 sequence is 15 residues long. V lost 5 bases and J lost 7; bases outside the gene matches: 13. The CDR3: CSARPDRDRGFEQYF. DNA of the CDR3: TGCAGTGCTCGCCCTGACCGGGACAGGGGGTTTGAGCAGTACTTC.

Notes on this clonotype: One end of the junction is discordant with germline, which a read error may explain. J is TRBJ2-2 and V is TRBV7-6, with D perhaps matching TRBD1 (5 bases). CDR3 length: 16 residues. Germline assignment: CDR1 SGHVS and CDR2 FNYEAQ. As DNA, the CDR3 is TGTGCCAGCGGCTTAGCACCTGGGGCAGGTCTGAAGGAGCTGTCTTTT. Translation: CASGLAPGAGLKELSF.

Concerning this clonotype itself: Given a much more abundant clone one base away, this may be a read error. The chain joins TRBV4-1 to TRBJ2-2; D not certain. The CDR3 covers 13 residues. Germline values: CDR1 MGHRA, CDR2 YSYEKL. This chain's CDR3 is CASGQDTFGELFF. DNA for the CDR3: TGCGCCAGCGGCCAAGATACCTTCGGGGAGCTGTTTTTT.

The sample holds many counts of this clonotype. CDR3 residues: CASSLGAGTTDTQYF. CDR3 coding DNA: TGTGCCAGCAGCTTGGGGGCGGGGACCACAGATACGCAGTATTTT. V usage is TRBV7-2 and J usage is TRBJ2-3; D tentatively fits TRBD1 or TRBD2 (6 bases each). Per germline, CDR1 SGHTA and CDR2 FQGNSA. The CDR3 sequence is 15 residues long. V was clipped by 3 bases and J by 2 bases, with 12 bases between them.

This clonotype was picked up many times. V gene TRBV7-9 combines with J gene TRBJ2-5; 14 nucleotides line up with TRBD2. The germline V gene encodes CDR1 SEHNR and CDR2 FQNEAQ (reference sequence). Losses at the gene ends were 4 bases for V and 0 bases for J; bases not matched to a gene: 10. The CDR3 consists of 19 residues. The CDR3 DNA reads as TGTGCCAGCAGCTCCCAACCGGGACTAGCGGGGGCCTACCAAGAGACCCAGTACTTC. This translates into CASSSQPGLAGAYQETQYF.

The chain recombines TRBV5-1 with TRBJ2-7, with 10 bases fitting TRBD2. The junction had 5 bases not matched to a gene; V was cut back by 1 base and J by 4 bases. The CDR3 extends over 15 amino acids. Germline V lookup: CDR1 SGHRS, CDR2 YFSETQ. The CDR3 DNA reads TGCGCCAGCAGCTTGCTAGCGGGGGAACTTTACGAGCAGTACTTC. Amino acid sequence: CASSLLAGELYEQYF. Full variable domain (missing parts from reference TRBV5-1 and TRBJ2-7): KAGVTQTPRYLIKTRGQQVTLSCSPISGHRSVSWYQQTPGQGLQFLFEYFSETQRNKGNFPGRFSGRQFSNSRSEMNVSTLELGDSALYLCASSLLAGELYEQYFGPGTRLTVT.

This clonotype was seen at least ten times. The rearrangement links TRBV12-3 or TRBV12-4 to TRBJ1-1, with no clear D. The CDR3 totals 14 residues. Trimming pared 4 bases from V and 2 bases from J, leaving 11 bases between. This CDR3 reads CASSYLLGNTEAFF. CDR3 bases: TGTGCCAGCAGTTACTTGCTCGGAAACACTGAAGCTTTCTTT.

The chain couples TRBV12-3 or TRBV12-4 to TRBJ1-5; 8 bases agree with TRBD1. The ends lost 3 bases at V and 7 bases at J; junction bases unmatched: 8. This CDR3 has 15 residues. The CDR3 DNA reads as TGTGCCAGCAGTTTTGGCGGACAGGGTAGACAGCCCCAGCATTTT. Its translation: CASSFGGQGRQPQHF.

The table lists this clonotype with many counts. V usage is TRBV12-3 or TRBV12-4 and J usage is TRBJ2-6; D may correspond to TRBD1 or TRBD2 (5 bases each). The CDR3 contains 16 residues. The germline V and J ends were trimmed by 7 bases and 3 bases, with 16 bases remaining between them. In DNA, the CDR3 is TGTGCCAGCAAGCCGAGGGACGGAGATGGGGCCAACGTCCTGACTTTC. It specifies CASKPRDGDGANVLTF.

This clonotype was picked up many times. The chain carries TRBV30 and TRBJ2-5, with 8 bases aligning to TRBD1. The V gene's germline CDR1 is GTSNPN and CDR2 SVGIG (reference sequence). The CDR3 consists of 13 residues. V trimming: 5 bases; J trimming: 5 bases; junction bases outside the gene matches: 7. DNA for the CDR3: TGTGCCTGGTATCCAGGGGGCGGTGAGACCCAGTACTTC. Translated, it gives CAWYPGGGETQYF.

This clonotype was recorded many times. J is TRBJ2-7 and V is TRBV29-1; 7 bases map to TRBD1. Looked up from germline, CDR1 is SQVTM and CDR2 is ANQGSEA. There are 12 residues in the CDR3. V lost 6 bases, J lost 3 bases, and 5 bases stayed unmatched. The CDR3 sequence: CSVTGILYEQYF. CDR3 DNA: TGCAGCGTGACAGGGATCCTCTACGAGCAGTACTTC.

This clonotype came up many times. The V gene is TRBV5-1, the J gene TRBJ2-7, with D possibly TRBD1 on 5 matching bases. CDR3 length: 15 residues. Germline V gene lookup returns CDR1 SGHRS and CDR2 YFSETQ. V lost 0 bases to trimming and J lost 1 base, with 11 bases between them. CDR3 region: CASSLGAGISYEQYF. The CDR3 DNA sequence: TGCGCCAGCAGCTTGGGGGCAGGGATATCCTACGAGCAGTACTTC.

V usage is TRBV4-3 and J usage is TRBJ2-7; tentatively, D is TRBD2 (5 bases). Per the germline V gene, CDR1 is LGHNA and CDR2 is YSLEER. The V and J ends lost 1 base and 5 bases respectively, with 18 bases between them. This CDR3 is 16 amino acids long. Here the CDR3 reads CASSQGYSLTGDEQYF. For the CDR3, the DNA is TGCGCCAGCAGCCAAGGTTACAGTCTCACCGGGGACGAGCAGTACTTC.

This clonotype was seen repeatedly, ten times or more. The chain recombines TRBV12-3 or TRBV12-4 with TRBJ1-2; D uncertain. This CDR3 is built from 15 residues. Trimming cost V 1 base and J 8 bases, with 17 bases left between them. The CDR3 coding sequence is TGTGCCAGCAGTTTAGGTGCCGCCACCCAAGGGGGCTACACCTTC. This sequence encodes CASSLGAATQGGYTF.